The source of this T cell receptor (beta chain) is a study of blood T cell repertoires in COVID-19. Study as a whole: The study drew acute and convalescent COVID-19 samples from the United States, Italy and Spain. Sources were T cells, B-cell-depleted T cells, or PBMCs; the material itself was cDNA or gDNA.

Trimming took 0 bases from V and 6 from J, leaving 21 bases between them. There are 17 residues in the CDR3. Per the germline V gene, CDR1 is SGHKS and CDR2 is YYEKEE (reference sequence). This clone was observed a single time. Authors' methods: For nucleated cells, counts were estimated from reference gene primer amplification. Profiled with immunoSEQ multiplex PCR; TCRdb holds only in-frame clones, not every one. The V and J calls and the clone size are those of that table, but D and trimming were determined from the DNA. Here the sample spans hundreds of thousands of clones, over 70% being singletons.

The sequencing input was peripheral blood. The rearrangement links TRBV5-5 to TRBJ1-2; D not certain. The clonotype was recovered from a woman between 45 and 65 years old with acute or convalescent COVID-19. The DNA of the CDR3 is TGTGCCAGCAGCTTGGTGGGCGTGAGGGCCGGGGAAGATGGCTACACCTTC. Its translation is CASSLVGVRAGEDGYTF.